The 24 T cell receptor beta chains below were found in one sample sequenced in a study of beta chain features in type 1 diabetes. Findings and caveats of the study: All four CD4+ subsets from Type 1 diabetes patients carried moderately but significantly shorter TCRB CDR3s.

These receptors lack a known antigen. What was sequenced were expressed TCRB transcripts, since all of the isolated RNA had been reverse transcribed. Assay used: immunoSEQ multiplex PCR; TCRdb lists only in-frame clones, some missing. The sample lists 150,000 to 190,000 clones, approximately 10% occurring once. Sequenced sample: central memory CD4+ T cells from blood. The receptor set was obtained from a man aged 25-45 years with type 1 diabetes.

V is TRBV12-5 and J is TRBJ2-2; D is uncertain. Germline CDR1 reads LGHNT; CDR2 reads FRNRAP. The CDR3 runs to 13 residues. Between the trimmed V and J ends, which lost 5 bases and 5 bases, there was a span of 9 bases. The CDR3 DNA reads TGTGCTAGTGGTACACCAGGAACCGGGGAGCTGTTTTTT. Translated: CASGTPGTGELFF.

The CDR3 bases are TGTGCCAGCAGTGAAGCGACAACAGGGACCAGAGCTTTCTTT. Amino acid sequence: CASSEATTGTRAFF. V usage is TRBV2 and J usage is TRBJ1-1; D might be TRBD1 (6 bases). Trimming pared 0 bases from V and 10 bases from J, leaving 15 bases between. Germline V gives CDR1 SNHLY, CDR2 FYNNEI. The CDR3 covers 14 residues.

This clone has a handful of counts. CDR3 sequence (DNA): TGTGCCAGCAGCTCCTGGCCTAATACAGGTTCTGGGGCCAACGTCCTGACTTTC. Translating it yields CASSSWPNTGSGANVLTF. The rearrangement links TRBV11-3 to TRBJ2-6; D may be TRBD1 (5 bases). The CDR3 is 18 amino acids. V lost 4 bases and J 1 base, leaving 17 bases between the germline ends. From germline, CDR1 is SGHNT and CDR2 YENEEA.

This chain links TRBV5-1 with TRBJ1-1, with D tentatively TRBD1 (6 bases). Looked up from germline, CDR1 is SGHRS and CDR2 is YFSETQ. V gave up 0 bases and J gave up 6 bases, with 15 bases separating them. The CDR3 loop spans 15 amino acids. The CDR3 DNA follows: TGCGCCAGCAGCTTGGACCTACAGGGAATCGCTGAAGCTTTCTTT. Translated, it gives CASSLDLQGIAEAFF.

V gene TRBV7-9 combines with J gene TRBJ1-2; tentatively, D is TRBD1 (6 bases). V lost 5 bases to trimming and J lost 3 bases, with 19 bases between them. In germline, CDR1 is SEHNR, CDR2 FQNEAQ (reference sequence). The CDR3 has 16 amino acids. The CDR3 bases are TGTGCCAGCAGCGATGAACGCGGGGGCTCGGACTATGGCTACACCTTC. This encodes CASSDERGGSDYGYTF.

This clone was counted only a few times. Other nucleotide sequences in the sample specify the same CDR3. This chain connects TRBV6-4 to TRBJ1-1; no clear D. The V gene's germline CDR1 is MRHNA and CDR2 SNTAGT. This CDR3 comprises 14 residues. V lost 0 bases and J 1 base, leaving 6 bases between the germline ends. In nucleotides, the CDR3 is TGTGCCAGCAGTGACTCGAGTGGGAACACTGAAGCTTTCTTT. Translated: CASSDSSGNTEAFF.

The V and J genes are TRBV28 and TRBJ2-7; no clear D gene. This CDR3 is 12 amino acids long. Trimming cost V 2 bases and J 7 bases, with 9 bases left between them. The germline V gene has CDR1 MDHEN and CDR2 SYDVKM. The CDR3 protein is CASSLAETEQYF. CDR3 sequence (DNA): TGTGCCAGCAGTTTAGCGGAGACGGAGCAGTACTTC.

This sequence joins TRBV9 and TRBJ2-1, with D unresolved. The CDR3 is 13 residues long. The germline V and J ends were trimmed by 0 bases and 3 bases, with 4 bases remaining between them. The germline V gene encodes CDR1 SGDLS and CDR2 YYNGEE. CDR3 sequence: CASSVDSYNEQFF. CDR3 DNA: TGTGCCAGCAGCGTAGACAGCTACAATGAGCAGTTCTTC.

The rearrangement joins TRBV4-2 to TRBJ2-4; 7 bases are a match to TRBD2. CDR1 LGHNA and CDR2 YNFKEQ come from the germline V gene. V lost 0 bases, J lost 8 bases, and 7 bases stayed unmatched. The length of the CDR3 is 15 residues. For the CDR3, the DNA is TGTGCCAGCAGCCAAGATGTGAGGGGAGGGGACATTCAGTACTTC. Its protein product is CASSQDVRGGDIQYF.

The J gene is TRBJ2-7, the V gene TRBV18, with D perhaps matching TRBD2 (6 bases). V shed 1 base and J shed 8 bases, with 12 bases lying between them. CDR3 length: 13 residues. Germline values: CDR1 KGHSH, CDR2 LQKENI. The CDR3 coding sequence is TGTGCCAGCTCACCACGCGGGGCGAGTCAGCAGTACTTC. Translating gives CASSPRGASQQYF. Combining the CDR3 with reference TRBV18 and TRBJ2-7 gives the whole variable domain NAGVMQNPRHLVRRRGQEARLRCSPMKGHSHVYWYRQLPEEGLKFMVYLQKENIIDESGMPKERFSAEFPKEGPSILRIQQVVRGDSAAYFCASSPRGASQQYFGPGTRLTVT.

There are a few counts of this clone. V gene TRBV19 combines with J gene TRBJ2-1; a possible D gene is TRBD1 (5 bases). Trimming stripped 3 bases from V and 1 base from J, with 16 bases between. Germline-derived CDR1 and CDR2 are LNHDA and SQIVND (reference sequence). There are 17 residues in the CDR3. CDR3 bases: TGTGCCAGTAGTATTTGGGCTCCAGGGAAATCCTACAATGAGCAGTTCTTC. It translates to CASSIWAPGKSYNEQFF. Drawing the rest from reference TRBV19 and TRBJ2-1, the complete variable domain is DGGITQSPKYLFRKEGQNVTLSCEQNLNHDAMYWYRQDPGQGLRLIYYSQIVNDFQKGDIAEGYSVSREKKESFPLTVTSAQKNPTAFYLCASSIWAPGKSYNEQFFGPGTRLTVL.

This clone was counted only a few times. The rearrangement joins TRBV7-3 to TRBJ2-7; TRBD2 matches 7 bases. Germline V lookup: CDR1 SGHTA, CDR2 FQGTGA. V trimming: 1 base; J trimming: 1 base; junction bases outside the gene matches: 4. This CDR3 is 15 amino acids long. The CDR3 nucleotides are TGTGCCAGCAGCTTAAGGGCGGGAGATTCCTACGAGCAGTACTTC. Translation: CASSLRAGDSYEQYF.

The sample holds a few counts of this clone. V gene TRBV27 combines with J gene TRBJ2-7, with 11 bases matching TRBD2. The V gene end was trimmed by 7 bases and the J gene end by 6 bases; junction bases not matched to a gene: 8. Germline values: CDR1 MNHEY, CDR2 SMNVEV (reference sequence). The CDR3 contains 14 residues. The CDR3 bases are TGTGCCAGCACCGGGACAGGGACTAGCGGCGAGCAGTACTTC. Translating gives CASTGTGTSGEQYF.

The chain links TRBV28 to TRBJ1-5; D not resolved. V was cut by 6 bases and J by 2 bases, with 14 bases left in between. The CDR3 consists of 15 residues. Germline V gene sequence: CDR1 MDHEN, CDR2 SYDVKM. Here the CDR3 reads CASSSETGGNQPQHF. The CDR3 coding sequence is TGTGCCAGCAGCTCCGAGACCGGAGGCAATCAGCCCCAGCATTTT.

This clone turned up a few times. This chain uses TRBV4-2 with TRBJ2-7, with 11 nucleotides matching TRBD2. J gave up 2 bases and V 2 bases, and 11 bases lay outside the gene matches. The germline gives CDR1 LGHNA, CDR2 YNFKEQ. There are 18 residues in the CDR3. In DNA, the CDR3 is TGTGCCAGCAGCCAATTCCAACTAGCGGGAGATACCGCCTACGAGCAGTACTTC. Its protein is CASSQFQLAGDTAYEQYF.

This rearrangement joins TRBV5-6 to TRBJ2-1, with 7 bases aligning to TRBD2. Germline CDR1 is SGHDT and CDR2 is YYEEEE. V lost 2 bases to trimming and J lost 7 bases; unmatched junction nucleotides: 6. This CDR3 comprises 14 residues. The CDR3 DNA sequence: TGTGCCAGCAGCTTCAGGACTAGAAATAATGAGCAGTTCTTC. The encoded protein is CASSFRTRNNEQFF.

The chain employs TRBV29-1 and TRBJ1-2; no clear D gene. Germline CDR1 is SQVTM and CDR2 is ANQGSEA. CDR3 length equals 12 residues. The V end was cut by 4 bases, the J end by 7 bases, with 13 bases between. The CDR3 DNA follows: TGCAGCGTTGTGGGCGATCAAATTGGCTACACCTTC. Translating gives CSVVGDQIGYTF.

This clone showed up just a few times. For the CDR3, the DNA is TGTGCCAGCAGTGCCCGGCTGACAGGGCCGCTAGCCAAAAACATTCAGTACTTC. It translates to CASSARLTGPLAKNIQYF. V usage is TRBV2 and J usage is TRBJ2-4; TRBD1 matches 7 bases. Per germline, CDR1 SNHLY and CDR2 FYNNEI. The CDR3 is 18 residues long. V trimming: 4 bases; J trimming: 0 bases; junction bases outside the gene matches: 12. Together with reference TRBV2 and TRBJ2-4, the CDR3 gives the full variable domain: EPEVTQTPSHQVTQMGQEVILRCVPISNHLYFYWYRQILGQKVEFLVSFYNNEISEKSEIFDDQFSVERPDGSNFTLKIRSTKLEDSAMYFCASSARLTGPLAKNIQYFGAGTRLSVL.

This clone was counted between two and nine times. The J gene is TRBJ1-2, the V gene TRBV9; D unresolved. Germline V gene lookup returns CDR1 SGDLS and CDR2 YYNGEE. There are 12 residues in the CDR3. V was cut by 0 bases and J by 8 bases, with 8 bases left in between. The CDR3 sequence is CASSVGPGGYTF. CDR3 nucleotide sequence: TGTGCCAGCAGCGTAGGGCCGGGAGGCTACACCTTC.

This clone was counted between two and nine times. The chain combines TRBV5-4 with TRBJ2-3; 7 positions agree with TRBD2. The V gene end was trimmed by 5 bases and the J gene end by 0 bases; junction bases not matched to a gene: 6. Germline V CDR1 and CDR2: SGHNT, YYREEE (reference sequence). The CDR3 sequence is 15 residues long. The CDR3 region is CASRSGADSTDTQYF. Written as DNA, the CDR3 is TGTGCCAGCAGGAGCGGGGCTGATAGCACAGATACGCAGTATTTT.

The rearrangement links TRBV28 to TRBJ1-2; D possibly corresponds to TRBD1 (6 bases). Between the trimmed V and J ends, which lost 1 base and 8 bases, there was a span of 14 bases. This CDR3 has 14 residues. Germline loops: CDR1 MDHEN, CDR2 SYDVKM. CDR3 coding DNA: TGTGCCAGCAGTTTATACAACAGGGCGGGCGGCTACACCTTC. This encodes CASSLYNRAGGYTF.

The chain has TRBV2 and TRBJ2-7, with 7 nucleotides matching TRBD2. The length of the CDR3 is 14 residues. V trimming: 3 bases; J trimming: 4 bases; junction bases outside the gene matches: 6. Germline values: CDR1 SNHLY, CDR2 FYNNEI. The CDR3 DNA is TGTGCCAGCAGTGAGGGCGGGAGTGGGTACGAGCAGTACTTC. This codes for CASSEGGSGYEQYF.

The chain joins TRBV4-3 to TRBJ2-1, with D possibly being TRBD2 (6 bases). The V gene lost 4 bases and the J gene lost 7 bases, with 17 bases spanning the gap. Germline CDR1 is LGHNA and CDR2 is YSLEER. The CDR3 has 15 amino acids. CDR3 loop: CASSLGSQPYNEQFF. Written as DNA, the CDR3 is TGCGCCAGCAGCCTCGGGAGCCAGCCGTATAATGAGCAGTTCTTC.

About this clone: This sample also contains other DNA sequences that code for the same CDR3. The chain combines TRBV2 with TRBJ1-1; D is perhaps TRBD1 (5 bases). The CDR3 is 13 amino acids. Per the germline V gene, CDR1 is SNHLY and CDR2 is FYNNEI. Trimming shortened V by 4 bases and J by 2 bases, and 8 bases separated the two germline ends. This CDR3 is CASSGQGNTEAFF. CDR3 in DNA: TGTGCCAGCAGTGGGCAGGGCAACACTGAAGCTTTCTTT.